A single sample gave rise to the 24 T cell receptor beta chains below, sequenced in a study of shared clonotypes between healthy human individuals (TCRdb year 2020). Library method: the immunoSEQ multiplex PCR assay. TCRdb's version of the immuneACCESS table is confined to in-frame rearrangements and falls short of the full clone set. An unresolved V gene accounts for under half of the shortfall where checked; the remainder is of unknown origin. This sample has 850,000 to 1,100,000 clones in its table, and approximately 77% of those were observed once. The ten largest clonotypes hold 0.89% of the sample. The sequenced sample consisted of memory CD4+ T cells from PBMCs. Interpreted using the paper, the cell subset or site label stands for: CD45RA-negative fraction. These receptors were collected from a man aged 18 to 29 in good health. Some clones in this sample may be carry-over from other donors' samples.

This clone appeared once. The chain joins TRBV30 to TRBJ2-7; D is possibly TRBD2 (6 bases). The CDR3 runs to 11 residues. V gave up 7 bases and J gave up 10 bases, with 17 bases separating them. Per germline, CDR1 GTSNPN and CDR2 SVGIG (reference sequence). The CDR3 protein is CAFGGPGGQYF. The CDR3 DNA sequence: TGTGCCTTCGGGGGTCCCGGCGGACAGTACTTC.

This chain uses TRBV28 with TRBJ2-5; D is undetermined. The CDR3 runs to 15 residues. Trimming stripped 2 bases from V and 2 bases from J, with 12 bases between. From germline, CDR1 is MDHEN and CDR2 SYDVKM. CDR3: CASSLASNLQETQYF. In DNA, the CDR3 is TGTGCCAGCAGTTTAGCGTCTAACCTACAAGAGACCCAGTACTTC.

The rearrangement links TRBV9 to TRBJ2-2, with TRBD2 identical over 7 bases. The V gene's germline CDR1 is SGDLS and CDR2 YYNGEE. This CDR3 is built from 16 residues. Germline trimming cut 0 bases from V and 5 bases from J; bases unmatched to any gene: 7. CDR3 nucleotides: TGTGCCAGCAGCGTAGCTTATAGGCGGGAGACCGGGGAGCTGTTTTTT. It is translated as CASSVAYRRETGELFF.

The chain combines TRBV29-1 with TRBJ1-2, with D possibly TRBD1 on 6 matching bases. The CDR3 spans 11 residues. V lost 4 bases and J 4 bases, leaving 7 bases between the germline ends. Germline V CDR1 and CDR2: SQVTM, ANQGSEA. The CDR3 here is CSVGDTYGYTF. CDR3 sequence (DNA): TGCAGCGTTGGGGACACCTATGGCTACACCTTC.

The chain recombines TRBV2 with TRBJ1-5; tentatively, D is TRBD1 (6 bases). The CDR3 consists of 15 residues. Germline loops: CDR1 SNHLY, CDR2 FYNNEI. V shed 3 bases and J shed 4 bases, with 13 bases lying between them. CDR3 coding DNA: TGTGCCAGCAGTGATCGTACAGGGCGGAATCAGCCCCAGCATTTT. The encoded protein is CASSDRTGRNQPQHF.

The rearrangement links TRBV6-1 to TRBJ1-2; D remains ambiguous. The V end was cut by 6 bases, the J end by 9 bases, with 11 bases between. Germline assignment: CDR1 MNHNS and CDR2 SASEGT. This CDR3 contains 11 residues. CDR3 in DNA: TGTGCCAGCAGCGCCTCTGACAGCTACACCTTC. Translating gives CASSASDSYTF.

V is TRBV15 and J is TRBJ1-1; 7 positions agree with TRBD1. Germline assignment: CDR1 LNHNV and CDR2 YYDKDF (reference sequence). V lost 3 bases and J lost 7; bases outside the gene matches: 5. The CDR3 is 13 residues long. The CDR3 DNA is TGTGCCACCAGCAGGAACCGGGACAGTGAAGCTTTCTTT. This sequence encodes CATSRNRDSEAFF.

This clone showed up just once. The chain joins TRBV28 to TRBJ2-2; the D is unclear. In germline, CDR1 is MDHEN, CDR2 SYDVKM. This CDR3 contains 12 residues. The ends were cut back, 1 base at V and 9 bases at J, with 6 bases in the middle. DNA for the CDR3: TGTGCCAGCAGTTTATCCGGGTGGGAGCTGTTTTTT. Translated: CASSLSGWELFF.

The CDR3 loop is CASSQDQGPTLYGYTF. The CDR3 region has the DNA TGCGCCAGCAGCCAAGATCAGGGACCGACACTCTATGGCTACACCTTC. The rearrangement uses TRBV4-1 and TRBJ1-2; possible D gene TRBD1, 5 bases. Per germline, CDR1 MGHRA and CDR2 YSYEKL. The CDR3 is 16 residues long. Trimming removed 0 bases at V and 4 bases at J, with 15 bases between.

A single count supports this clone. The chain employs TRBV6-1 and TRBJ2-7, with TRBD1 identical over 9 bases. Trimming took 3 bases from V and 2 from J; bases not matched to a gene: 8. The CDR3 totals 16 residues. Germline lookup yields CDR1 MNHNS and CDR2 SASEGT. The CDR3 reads CASSDWNRGPPYEQYF. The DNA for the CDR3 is TGTGCCAGCAGTGATTGGAACAGGGGGCCTCCCTACGAGCAGTACTTC.

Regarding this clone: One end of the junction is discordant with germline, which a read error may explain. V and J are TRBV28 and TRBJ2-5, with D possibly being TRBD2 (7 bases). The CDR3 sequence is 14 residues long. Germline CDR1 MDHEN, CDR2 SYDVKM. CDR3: CASSPAGGQGTQYF. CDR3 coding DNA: TGTGCCAGCAGTCCCGCCGGGGGGCAAGGGACCCAGTACTTC.

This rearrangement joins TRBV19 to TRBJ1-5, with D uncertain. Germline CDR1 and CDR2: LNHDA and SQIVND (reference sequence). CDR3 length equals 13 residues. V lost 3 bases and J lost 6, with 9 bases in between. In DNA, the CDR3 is TGTGCCAGTAGTATTCTGTATACTCAGCCCCAGCATTTT. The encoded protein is CASSILYTQPQHF.

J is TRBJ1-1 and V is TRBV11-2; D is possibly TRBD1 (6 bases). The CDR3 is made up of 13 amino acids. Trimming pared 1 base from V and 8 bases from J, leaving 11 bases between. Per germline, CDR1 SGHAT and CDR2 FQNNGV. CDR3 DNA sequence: TGTGCCAGCAGCTTAGTACAGGGAAGAGAAGCTTTCTTT. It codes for CASSLVQGREAFF.

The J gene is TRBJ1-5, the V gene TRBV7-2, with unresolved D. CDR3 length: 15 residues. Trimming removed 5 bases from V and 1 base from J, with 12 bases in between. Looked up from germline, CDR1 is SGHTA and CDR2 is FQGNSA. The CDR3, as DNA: TGTGCCAGCAGCCCCGTGGGGTGGAGCAATCAGCCCCAGCATTTT. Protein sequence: CASSPVGWSNQPQHF.

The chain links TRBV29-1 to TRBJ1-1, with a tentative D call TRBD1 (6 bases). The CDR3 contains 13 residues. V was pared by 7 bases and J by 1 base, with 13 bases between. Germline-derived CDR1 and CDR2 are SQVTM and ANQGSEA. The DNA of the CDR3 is TGCAGCGCTGCGGGGGGCGAGAACACTGAAGCTTTCTTT. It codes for CSAAGGENTEAFF.

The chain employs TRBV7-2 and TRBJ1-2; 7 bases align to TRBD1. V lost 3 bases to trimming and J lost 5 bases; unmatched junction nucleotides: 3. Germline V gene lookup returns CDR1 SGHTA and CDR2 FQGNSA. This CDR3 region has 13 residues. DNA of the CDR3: TGTGCCAGCAGCTTGCTGACAGGGTATGGCTACACCTTC. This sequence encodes CASSLLTGYGYTF.

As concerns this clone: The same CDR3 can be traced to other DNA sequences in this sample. In DNA, the CDR3 is TGTGCCAGCAGTTCAGGAGGGGTAGACTATGGCTACACCTTC. This translates into CASSSGGVDYGYTF. This rearrangement joins TRBV6-5 to TRBJ1-2; possibly TRBD1 for D (5 bases). Germline V CDR1 and CDR2: MNHEY, SVGAGI. With 4 bases removed from V and 3 bases from J, the gap between germline ends came to 12 bases. CDR3 size: 14 residues.

This CDR3 is CASRSLPSSYEQYF. The DNA for the CDR3 is TGTGCCAGCAGATCCCTACCGAGCTCCTACGAGCAGTACTTC. The chain links TRBV6-5 to TRBJ2-7; no clear D. CDR1 is MNHEY and CDR2 is SVGAGI in the germline V gene. CDR3 length: 14 residues. The V end lost 6 bases, the J end lost 0 bases, and 12 bases lay between the germline ends.

Here the CDR3 reads CASSDSSQPSTDTQYF. CDR3 in DNA: TGTGCCAGCAGTGACTCATCGCAGCCTAGCACAGATACGCAGTATTTT. The rearrangement joins TRBV6-4 to TRBJ2-3; D remains unclear. Germline CDR1 is MRHNA and CDR2 is SNTAGT. The germline V and J ends were trimmed by 0 bases and 0 bases, with 10 bases remaining between them. The CDR3 covers 16 residues.

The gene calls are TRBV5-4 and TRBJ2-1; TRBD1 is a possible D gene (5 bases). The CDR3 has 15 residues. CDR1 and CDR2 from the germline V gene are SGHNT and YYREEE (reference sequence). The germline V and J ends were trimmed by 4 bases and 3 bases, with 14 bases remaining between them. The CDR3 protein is CASSSATGYYNEQFF. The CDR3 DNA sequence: TGTGCCAGCAGCAGCGCAACAGGCTACTACAATGAGCAGTTCTTC. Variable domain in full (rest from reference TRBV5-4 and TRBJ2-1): ETGVTQSPTHLIKTRGQQVTLRCSSQSGHNTVSWYQQALGQGPQFIFQYYREEENGRGNFPPRFSGLQFPNYSSELNVNALELDDSALYLCASSSATGYYNEQFFGPGTRLTVL.

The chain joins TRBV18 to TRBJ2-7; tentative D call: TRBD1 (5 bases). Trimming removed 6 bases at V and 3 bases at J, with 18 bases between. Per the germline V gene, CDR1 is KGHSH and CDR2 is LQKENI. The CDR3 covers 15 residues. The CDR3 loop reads CASSPQWTIGYEQYF. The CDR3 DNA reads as TGTGCCAGCTCTCCCCAGTGGACAATCGGCTACGAGCAGTACTTC.

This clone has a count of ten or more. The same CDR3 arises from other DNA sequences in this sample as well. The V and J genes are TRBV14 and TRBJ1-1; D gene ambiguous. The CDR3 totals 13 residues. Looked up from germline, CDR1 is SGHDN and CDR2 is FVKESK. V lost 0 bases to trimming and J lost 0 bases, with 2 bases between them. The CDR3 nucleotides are TGTGCCAGCAGCCAAGAGTTGAACACTGAAGCTTTCTTT. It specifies CASSQELNTEAFF.

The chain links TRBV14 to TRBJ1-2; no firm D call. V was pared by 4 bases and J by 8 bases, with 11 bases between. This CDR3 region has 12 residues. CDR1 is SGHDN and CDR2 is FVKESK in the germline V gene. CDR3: CASSRGLGGYTF. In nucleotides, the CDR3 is TGTGCCAGCAGCCGTGGACTGGGGGGCTACACCTTC.

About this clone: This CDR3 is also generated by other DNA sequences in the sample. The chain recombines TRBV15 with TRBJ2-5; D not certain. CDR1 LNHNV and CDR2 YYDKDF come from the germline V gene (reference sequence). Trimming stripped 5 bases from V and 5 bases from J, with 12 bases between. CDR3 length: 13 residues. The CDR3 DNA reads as TGTGCCACCAGCCAAGGACCTGTGGAGACCCAGTACTTC. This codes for CATSQGPVETQYF.